The 26 T cell receptor beta chains below all came from one sample that was sequenced in a study of blood T cell repertoires in COVID-19. Profiled with immunoSEQ multiplex PCR; TCRdb holds only in-frame clones, not every one. This sample carries about 200,000 clones, 65% to 80% of them seen once, and the ten largest clones take around an eighth. The sample comprised peripheral blood. These receptors came from a man aged 50-59 years who had recovered from COVID-19.

This clone was found a few times. The chain is built from TRBV6-2 or TRBV6-3 and TRBJ1-4; D perhaps matches TRBD1 (5 bases). Between the trimmed V and J ends, which lost 6 bases and 0 bases, there was a span of 14 bases. In germline, CDR1 is MNHEY, CDR2 SVGEGT. This CDR3 comprises 16 residues. This CDR3 is CASSVAGTTTNEKLFF. The CDR3 coding sequence is TGTGCCAGCAGCGTCGCGGGGACGACAACTAATGAAAAACTGTTTTTT.

The chain employs TRBV7-2 and TRBJ1-2; 7 bases are shared with TRBD1. V trimming: 2 bases; J trimming: 3 bases; junction bases outside the gene matches: 12. CDR3 length: 17 amino acids. Germline V gene data show CDR1 as SGHTA and CDR2 as FQGNSA. CDR3 sequence reads: CASSLLPFSQGDYGYTF. As DNA, the CDR3 is TGTGCCAGCAGCTTACTTCCTTTCTCCCAGGGGGACTATGGCTACACCTTC.

V gene TRBV19 combines with J gene TRBJ2-7; D is unresolved. The germline V gene has CDR1 LNHDA and CDR2 SQIVND (reference sequence). The CDR3 has 13 amino acids. V was trimmed by 3 bases and J by 5 bases, leaving 11 bases between them. This CDR3 reads CASSMSPLNEQYF. The CDR3 DNA reads TGTGCCAGTAGTATGTCCCCTCTTAACGAGCAGTACTTC.

The rearrangement uses TRBV28 and TRBJ1-1, with 8 bases fitting TRBD1. Trimming cost V 5 bases and J 5 bases; bases outside gene matches: 4. CDR3 length: 13 residues. Germline V CDR1 and CDR2: MDHEN, SYDVKM. Written as DNA, the CDR3 is TGTGCCAGCAGTGACAGGGGAAGGACTGAAGCTTTCTTT. Its protein is CASSDRGRTEAFF.

This chain links TRBV6-1 with TRBJ2-1; tentative D call: TRBD2 (6 bases). The germline V and J ends were trimmed by 2 bases and 10 bases, with 12 bases remaining between them. This CDR3 has 13 residues. Germline V gives CDR1 MNHNS, CDR2 SASEGT. CDR3 amino acids: CASSETSREEQFF. CDR3 sequence (DNA): TGTGCCAGCAGTGAAACTAGCCGTGAAGAGCAGTTCTTC.

This clone was seen just once. The V and J genes are TRBV13 and TRBJ2-2; D is uncertain. The CDR3 sequence is 15 residues long. Per germline, CDR1 PRHDT and CDR2 FYEKMQ (reference sequence). Between the trimmed V and J ends, which lost 2 bases and 3 bases, there was a span of 10 bases. This chain's CDR3 is CASSLSSLDTGELFF. DNA of the CDR3: TGTGCCAGCAGCTTAAGTAGTTTGGACACCGGGGAGCTGTTTTTT.

The chain recombines TRBV18 with TRBJ2-5, with 7 nucleotides matching TRBD2. J was trimmed by 2 bases and V by 5 bases; bases with no gene match: 5. This CDR3 contains 14 residues. Germline values: CDR1 KGHSH, CDR2 LQKENI. The CDR3 nucleotides are TGTGCCAGCTCAGGAGGGACTATTCAAGAGACCCAGTACTTC. Its protein is CASSGGTIQETQYF.

This chain connects TRBV29-1 to TRBJ2-7; D not resolved. Germline CDR1 SQVTM, CDR2 ANQGSEA. The V and J ends lost 6 bases and 3 bases respectively, with 12 bases between them. The CDR3 is 12 residues long. This CDR3 reads CSVPTRIYEQYF. The CDR3 bases are TGCAGCGTACCGACACGGATCTACGAGCAGTACTTC.

This clone was counted a single time. CDR3 sequence reads: CASRQEGYTF. The CDR3 bases are TGTGCCAGCAGACAGGAAGGCTACACCTTC. The rearrangement uses TRBV28 and TRBJ1-2, with D tentatively TRBD1 (5 bases). The germline V gene encodes CDR1 MDHEN and CDR2 SYDVKM. CDR3 length: 10 amino acids. V lost 6 bases and J lost 8, with 7 bases in between.

The rearrangement links TRBV5-6 to TRBJ1-3; D is unresolved. The V end lost 6 bases, the J end lost 0 bases, and 7 bases lay between the germline ends. CDR3 length: 13 amino acids. Germline CDR1 and CDR2: SGHDT and YYEEEE. The CDR3 loop reads CASNQYSGNTIYF. The CDR3 DNA sequence: TGTGCCAGCAATCAGTACTCTGGAAACACCATATATTTT.

CDR3 nucleotide sequence: TGTGCCTGGAGTACGGGGGTCGGGGAGCTGTTTTTT. This sequence encodes CAWSTGVGELFF. The chain joins TRBV30 to TRBJ2-2, with D perhaps TRBD2 (6 bases). V was pared by 2 bases and J by 7 bases, with 8 bases between. The CDR3 has 12 residues. CDR1 and CDR2 from the germline V gene are GTSNPN and SVGIG (reference sequence).

The V call is TRBV28, the J call TRBJ2-1; 9 bases map to TRBD1. CDR1 and CDR2 from the germline V gene are MDHEN and SYDVKM. This CDR3 region has 15 residues. J lost 7 bases, V lost 5 bases, and 9 bases had no gene match. CDR3 DNA sequence: TGTGCCAGCAGTCGTCCGGGACAGGGTGAGAATGAGCAGTTCTTC. Protein product: CASSRPGQGENEQFF. The full variable domain, with the rest looked up from reference TRBV28 and TRBJ2-1, is DVKVTQSSRYLVKRTGEKVFLECVQDMDHENMFWYRQDPGLGLRLIYFSYDVKMKEKGDIPEGYSVSREKKERFSLILESASTNQTSMYLCASSRPGQGENEQFFGPGTRLTVL.

The chain couples TRBV29-1 to TRBJ2-2; TRBD2 is a possible D gene (6 bases). CDR1 is SQVTM, CDR2 ANQGSEA, per germline. The CDR3 has 13 amino acids. Trimming removed 4 bases from V and 6 bases from J, with 12 bases in between. CDR3: CSVAPEGAGELFF. CDR3 nucleotides: TGCAGCGTTGCACCGGAGGGTGCCGGGGAGCTGTTTTTT.

The chain couples TRBV19 to TRBJ1-1, with D unclear. This CDR3 region has 14 residues. Trimming stripped 7 bases from V and 7 bases from J, with 19 bases between. The germline V gene has CDR1 LNHDA and CDR2 SQIVND (reference sequence). The CDR3 sequence is CASNPRGVRDEAFF. The CDR3, as DNA: TGTGCCAGTAACCCCCGAGGAGTCCGGGATGAAGCTTTCTTT.

The V and J genes are TRBV12-3 or TRBV12-4 and TRBJ1-1, with no clear D. V was pared by 4 bases and J by 5 bases, with 8 bases between. CDR3 length equals 12 residues. The CDR3 loop is CASSSSRTEAFF. The CDR3 region has the DNA TGTGCCAGCAGTTCTTCCCGGACTGAAGCTTTCTTT.

The chain links TRBV5-1 to TRBJ1-5; D gene ambiguous. Per germline, CDR1 SGHRS and CDR2 YFSETQ. V gave up 4 bases and J gave up 3 bases, with 11 bases separating them. The CDR3 is made up of 14 amino acids. The CDR3 loop reads CASSLDGDNQPQHF. CDR3 in DNA: TGCGCCAGCAGCCTCGACGGAGACAATCAGCCCCAGCATTTT.

DNA of the CDR3: TGTGCCAGCAGCTCGGGGAGGTACACAGATACGCAGTATTTT. Translation gives CASSSGRYTDTQYF. V is TRBV5-4 and J is TRBJ2-3; possibly TRBD2 for D (6 bases). Trimming took off 3 bases at V and 2 bases at J, with 10 bases between the two ends. The CDR3 has 14 amino acids. Per the germline V gene, CDR1 is SGHNT and CDR2 is YYREEE (reference sequence).

This clone was detected only once. The gene calls are TRBV19 and TRBJ2-2, with a tentative D call TRBD1 (6 bases). The germline V gene encodes CDR1 LNHDA and CDR2 SQIVND (reference sequence). The length of the CDR3 is 16 residues. V lost 6 bases and J lost 0, with 14 bases in between. The DNA of the CDR3 is TGTGCCAGTAGCTGGGGGACAAGCGCGAACACCGGGGAGCTGTTTTTT. Translating gives CASSWGTSANTGELFF.

The rearrangement uses TRBV3-1 (or the pseudogene TRBV3-2) and TRBJ2-1; 9 bases line up with TRBD2. The ends lost 0 bases at V and 5 bases at J; junction bases unmatched: 5. Looked up from germline, CDR1 is LGHDT and CDR2 is YNNKEL (reference sequence). This CDR3 comprises 16 residues. DNA for the CDR3: TGTGCCAGCAGCCAAGATAAGCGGGAGGACCACAATGAGCAGTTCTTC. Its translation: CASSQDKREDHNEQFF.

V and J are TRBV14 and TRBJ2-2; 12 bases match TRBD2. The CDR3 consists of 17 residues. V lost 4 bases, J lost 4 bases, and 7 bases stayed unmatched. Germline values: CDR1 SGHDN, CDR2 FVKESK. The CDR3 region has the DNA TGTGCCAGCAGCCTGAATCTAGCGGGAGGGAGCACCGGGGAGCTGTTTTTT. It translates to CASSLNLAGGSTGELFF.

The CDR3 loop reads CASSPRWAGQEYNEQFF. CDR3 coding DNA: TGTGCCAGCAGCCCCAGGTGGGCGGGACAGGAGTACAATGAGCAGTTCTTC. The chain links TRBV14 to TRBJ2-1; TRBD1 aligns across 8 bases. Trimming at V came to 4 bases and at J to 4 bases, leaving 12 bases not matched to a gene. This CDR3 has 17 amino acids. The germline V gene encodes CDR1 SGHDN and CDR2 FVKESK.

The V call is TRBV15, the J call TRBJ1-4; no clear D. The germline gives CDR1 LNHNV, CDR2 YYDKDF (reference sequence). V gave up 0 bases and J gave up 8 bases, with 10 bases separating them. The CDR3 is 14 residues long. The CDR3 reads CATSREREKEKLFF. CDR3 nucleotide sequence: TGTGCCACCAGCAGAGAGAGGGAGAAGGAAAAACTGTTTTTT. The full variable domain, with the rest looked up from reference TRBV15 and TRBJ1-4, is DAMVIQNPRYQVTQFGKPVTLSCSQTLNHNVMYWYQQKSSQAPKLLFHYYDKDFNNEADTPDNFQSRRPNTSFCFLDIRSPGLGDTAMYLCATSREREKEKLFFGSGTQLSVL.

This clone occurred once. The V and J genes are TRBV10-2 and TRBJ1-5, with D tentatively TRBD1 (5 bases). V was pared by 8 bases and J by 4 bases, with 12 bases between. CDR3 length equals 13 residues. Per the germline V gene, CDR1 is WSHSY and CDR2 is SAAADI. In DNA form, the CDR3 reads TGCGCCAGCGGAGGGACGGCGAATCAGCCCCAGCATTTT. Translating gives CASGGTANQPQHF.

V is TRBV10-3 and J is TRBJ1-2; D gene ambiguous. The CDR3 is 12 amino acids. Trimming left V 5 bases short and J 6 bases short, with 10 bases between. Germline lookup yields CDR1 ENHRY and CDR2 SYGVKD. DNA of the CDR3: TGTGCCATCAGTCCACAGAGGGATGGCTACACCTTC. Encoded protein: CAISPQRDGYTF.

This clone has a count of ten or more. V usage is TRBV11-2 and J usage is TRBJ1-2, with 9 bases lining up with TRBD1. The CDR3 runs 16 residues. Germline assignment: CDR1 SGHAT and CDR2 FQNNGV. V gave up 2 bases and J gave up 6 bases; unmatched junction bases: 10. CDR3 region: CASSLQPGQGIDGYTF. The CDR3 DNA reads TGTGCCAGCAGCTTACAACCGGGACAGGGAATCGATGGCTACACCTTC.

This chain connects TRBV5-5 to TRBJ2-5; possibly TRBD2 for D (5 bases). CDR1 is SGHKS and CDR2 is YYEKEE in the germline V gene (reference sequence). Trimming stripped 1 base from V and 6 bases from J, with 10 bases between. The CDR3 totals 13 residues. The CDR3 protein is CASSLIGSQTQYF. Written as DNA, the CDR3 is TGTGCCAGCAGCTTGATAGGGAGCCAGACCCAGTACTTC.